This T cell receptor beta chain was sequenced for a study of shared clonotypes between healthy human individuals. Study information: The donors, a couple of women and a few men, were aged 18 to 49. Study results and caveats: Clonotype sharing across a few donors was observed for around 5% of naive CD4 clonotypes.

The run depth of the assay was deep. Libraries were prepared by immunoSEQ multiplex PCR; TCRdb keeps only in-frame clonotypes and omits some of them. The table has approximately 2,000,000 clones, around 95% seen once. Remarks on this clone: The antigen is unknown.

The V end was cut by 4 bases, the J end by 0 bases, with 9 bases between. CDR3 length: 14 residues. Germline V gene lookup returns CDR1 MNHEY and CDR2 SVGAGI. Terminally differentiated effector memory CD45RA+ cells were excluded from the naive CD8 cells, which were CD45RO-negative and positively selected for CCR7. Sequencing was done on a sample of naive CD8+ T cells from PBMCs. The receptor's source is a man aged 18 to 35 in good health. Some clones in this sample may be carry-over from other donors' samples. This chain connects TRBV6-5 to TRBJ1-1, with unresolved D. The CDR3 DNA reads TGTGCCAGCAGTTCGAGTTATATGAACACTGAAGCTTTCTTT. It specifies CASSSSYMNTEAFF.